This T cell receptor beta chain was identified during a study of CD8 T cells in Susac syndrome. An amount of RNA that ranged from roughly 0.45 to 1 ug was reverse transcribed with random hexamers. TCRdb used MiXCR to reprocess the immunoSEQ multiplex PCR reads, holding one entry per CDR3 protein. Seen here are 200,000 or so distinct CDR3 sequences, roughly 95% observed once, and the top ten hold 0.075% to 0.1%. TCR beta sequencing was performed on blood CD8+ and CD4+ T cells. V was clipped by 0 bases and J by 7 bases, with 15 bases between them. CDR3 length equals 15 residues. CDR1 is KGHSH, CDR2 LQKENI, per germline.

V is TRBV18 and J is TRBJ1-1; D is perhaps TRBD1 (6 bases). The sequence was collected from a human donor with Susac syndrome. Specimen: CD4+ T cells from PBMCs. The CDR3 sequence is CASSPPRDTFVEAFF. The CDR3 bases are TGTGCCAGCTCACCACCCCGGGACACCTTTGTTGAAGCTTTCTTT.